The 10 T cell receptor beta chains given below trace back to one sample, sequenced in a study of shared clonotypes between healthy human individuals. Only CD45RO-negative cells positively selected for CCR7 counted as naive CD8 cells, so terminally differentiated effector memory CD45RA+ cells were excluded. This table comes from immunoSEQ multiplex PCR, and its TCRdb copy is limited to in-frame clones, with some not included. Found here are about 800,000 clones, about 96% of them singletons; the top ten hold less than 0.25%. Sequencing was performed on naive CD8+ T cells sorted from blood. All receptors derive from a young man in good health.

CDR3 region: CASSSNEEVGTDTQYF. In nucleotides, the CDR3 is TGTGCCAGCAGCTCCAATGAGGAGGTGGGCACAGATACGCAGTATTTT. V usage is TRBV7-9 and J usage is TRBJ2-3, with D possibly TRBD2 on 5 matching bases. Trimming pared 4 bases from V and 1 base from J, leaving 15 bases between. Per the germline V gene, CDR1 is SEHNR and CDR2 is FQNEAQ (reference sequence). This CDR3 spans 16 amino acids.

The chain is built from TRBV7-9 and TRBJ2-7, with a weak D call TRBD2 (5 bases). CDR1 is SEHNR, CDR2 FQNEAQ, per germline (reference sequence). Trimming shortened V by 5 bases and J by 1 base, and 15 bases separated the two germline ends. CDR3 size: 15 residues. CDR3 sequence: CASSPDHGVSYEQYF. For the CDR3, the DNA is TGTGCCAGCAGCCCCGATCACGGGGTTTCCTACGAGCAGTACTTC.

As for this clone: A read error may account for a junction end that differs from germline. This chain connects TRBV7-7 to TRBJ2-1, with 8 bases identical to TRBD2. Germline lookup yields CDR1 SSHAT and CDR2 FNYEAQ (reference sequence). CDR3 length: 16 residues. Here the CDR3 reads CASSPGGYGSYNEQFF. CDR3 nucleotide sequence: TGTGCTAGCAGCCCGGGAGGGTACGGCTCCTACAATGAGCAGTTCTTC.

The chain recombines TRBV5-1 with TRBJ2-7; D not resolved. V lost 1 base to trimming and J lost 0 bases, with 8 bases between them. CDR3 length: 14 residues. Germline V gives CDR1 SGHRS, CDR2 YFSETQ. For the CDR3, the DNA is TGCGCCAGCAGCTTGCTTGGGGTCTCCTACGAGCAGTACTTC. Encoded protein: CASSLLGVSYEQYF.

J is TRBJ1-1 and V is TRBV19; a possible D gene is TRBD1 (6 bases). The CDR3 has 12 residues. Trimming left V 5 bases short and J 7 bases short, with 11 bases between. Germline loops: CDR1 LNHDA, CDR2 SQIVND (reference sequence). DNA for the CDR3: TGTGCCAGTAGTCTCCTGGACAGTGAAGCTTTCTTT. Protein: CASSLLDSEAFF.

The chain combines TRBV15 with TRBJ2-1; 7 bases align to TRBD1. This CDR3 has 15 amino acids. V lost 3 bases and J lost 0; bases outside the gene matches: 2. The germline V gene encodes CDR1 LNHNV and CDR2 YYDKDF (reference sequence). The CDR3 loop reads CATSSWDSSYNEQFF. The CDR3 DNA reads TGTGCCACCAGCAGTTGGGACAGCTCCTACAATGAGCAGTTCTTC.

The chain joins TRBV2 to TRBJ2-7, with D hard to call. The V and J ends lost 8 bases and 4 bases respectively, with 12 bases between them. The CDR3 is 12 residues long. Germline CDR1 is SNHLY and CDR2 is FYNNEI. CDR3 nucleotides: TGTGCCAGCTCTAGTGGGCGATACGAGCAGTACTTC. Protein product: CASSSGRYEQYF.

The chain is built from TRBV27 and TRBJ1-1; 8 nucleotides line up with TRBD1. The germline CDR1 and CDR2 sequences are MNHEY and SMNVEV (reference sequence). This CDR3 has 14 amino acids. J was trimmed by 5 bases and V by 7 bases; bases with no gene match: 9. This CDR3 is CASNSQGVKTEAFF. CDR3 DNA sequence: TGTGCCAGCAACTCACAGGGGGTAAAGACTGAAGCTTTCTTT.

This clone was recorded once. J is TRBJ2-7 and V is TRBV10-2; D gene uncertain. The CDR3 runs to 13 residues. Trimming shortened V by 0 bases and J by 4 bases, and 7 bases separated the two germline ends. Per germline, CDR1 WSHSY and CDR2 SAAADI. Here the CDR3 DNA reads TGCGCCAGCAGTGAGTCTAAGGTATACGAGCAGTACTTC. Protein sequence: CASSESKVYEQYF.

The gene calls are TRBV7-9 and TRBJ1-5; 9 nucleotides match TRBD1. J lost 7 bases, V lost 5 bases, and 9 bases had no gene match. The length of the CDR3 is 15 residues. CDR1 is SEHNR, CDR2 FQNEAQ, per germline (reference sequence). Here the CDR3 reads CASSKTGTGRQPQHF. Here the CDR3 DNA reads TGTGCCAGCAGCAAAACCGGGACAGGGAGACAGCCCCAGCATTTT. Filled out from reference TRBV7-9 and TRBJ1-5, the complete variable domain reads DTGVSQNPRHKITKRGQNVTFRCDPISEHNRLYWYRQTLGQGPEFLTYFQNEAQLEKSRLLSDRFSAERPKGSFSTLEIQRTEQGDSAMYLCASSKTGTGRQPQHFGDGTRLSIL.